The 25 T cell receptor beta chains listed next were all sequenced from one sample in a study of blood T cell repertoires in COVID-19. Sequenced by immunoSEQ multiplex PCR; TCRdb stores in-frame clones only, minus some. There are 130,000 or so clones in the sample; 60% to 80% occur only once, and about 1.9% lies in the top ten. Source material: peripheral blood. These receptors came from a woman aged 70 to 79 with acute or convalescent COVID-19.

The rearrangement joins TRBV11-2 to TRBJ1-2, with D unresolved. Germline CDR1 is SGHAT and CDR2 is FQNNGV. Trimming took 5 bases from V and 6 from J, leaving 16 bases between them. The CDR3 is made up of 14 amino acids. The CDR3 DNA sequence: TGTGCCAGCAGCGCGGGAACAGTTCTACATGGCTACACCTTC. It specifies CASSAGTVLHGYTF. Variable domain in full (rest from reference TRBV11-2 and TRBJ1-2): EAGVAQSPRYKIIEKRQSVAFWCNPISGHATLYWYQQILGQGPKLLIQFQNNGVVDDSQLPKDRFSAERLKGVDSTLKIQPAKLEDSAVYLCASSAGTVLHGYTFGSGTRLTVV.

The gene calls are TRBV3-1 (or the pseudogene TRBV3-2) and TRBJ2-3; TRBD2 matches at 7 bases. Germline V gene data show CDR1 as LGHDT and CDR2 as YNNKEL (reference sequence). The CDR3 consists of 13 residues. Trimming took 0 bases from V and 7 from J; bases not matched to a gene: 1. In nucleotides, the CDR3 is TGTGCCAGCAGCCAAGAGGGGGGGAATACGCAGTATTTT. This codes for CASSQEGGNTQYF.

The rearrangement uses TRBV6-2 or TRBV6-3 and TRBJ2-1, with 10 bases that match TRBD2. The junction had 17 bases not matched to a gene; V was cut back by 4 bases and J by 5 bases. This CDR3 region has 19 residues. Germline CDR1 is MNHEY and CDR2 is SVGEGT. CDR3 sequence: CASSFPRGQRGGLDNEQFF. The CDR3 nucleotides read TGTGCCAGCAGTTTTCCTCGAGGTCAGCGGGGGGGCCTTGACAATGAGCAGTTCTTC.

The rearrangement joins TRBV9 to TRBJ1-6; D not certain. Trimming cost V 3 bases and J 5 bases, with 15 bases left between them. CDR3 length equals 16 residues. Germline V gene data show CDR1 as SGDLS and CDR2 as YYNGEE. CDR3 nucleotide sequence: TGTGCCAGCAGCGCCAGTAGCAGTGTTAATAATTCACCCCTCCACTTT. This sequence encodes CASSASSSVNNSPLHF.

In this sample, this clone turned up a few times. The chain uses TRBV4-2 and TRBJ2-1; D perhaps matches TRBD2 (6 bases). The V and J ends lost 0 bases and 4 bases respectively, with 13 bases between them. CDR1 and CDR2 (germline): LGHNA, YNFKEQ. CDR3 length: 16 amino acids. The CDR3 sequence is CASSQEPLGGYNEQFF. The CDR3 bases are TGTGCCAGCAGCCAAGAACCATTGGGGGGATACAATGAGCAGTTCTTC.

In its sample, this clone was seen a few times. The chain uses TRBV5-1 and TRBJ1-1, with a tentative D call TRBD1 (6 bases). From germline, CDR1 is SGHRS and CDR2 YFSETQ. CDR3 length: 15 residues. Trimming took off 0 bases at V and 3 bases at J, with 12 bases between the two ends. DNA for the CDR3: TGCGCCAGCAGCTTGGGAGACAGGCCCTACACTGAAGCTTTCTTT. The encoded protein is CASSLGDRPYTEAFF.

This chain uses TRBV29-1 with TRBJ2-1; 7 bases fit TRBD1. The CDR3 is 15 amino acids. Germline V CDR1 and CDR2: SQVTM, ANQGSEA. The trim removed 4 bases at V and 7 bases at J, leaving 13 bases unmatched. The CDR3 sequence is CSVGDSPNSRNEQFF. CDR3 in DNA: TGCAGCGTTGGGGACAGTCCTAATTCACGGAATGAGCAGTTCTTC.

The chain has TRBV14 and TRBJ1-1; no clear D gene. Trimming stripped 5 bases from V and 3 bases from J, with 10 bases between. Germline CDR1 and CDR2: SGHDN and FVKESK. The CDR3 has 13 residues. The CDR3, as DNA: TGTGCCAGCAGCGGACTTGGAGACACTGAAGCTTTCTTT. Encoded protein: CASSGLGDTEAFF.

The CDR3 region has the DNA TGTGCCAGCAGCTTAGACGGGGGGGCCACCGGGGAGCTGTTTTTT. Its translation: CASSLDGGATGELFF. V usage is TRBV7-2 and J usage is TRBJ2-2, with TRBD2 matching over 8 bases. The J segment lost 4 bases and the V segment lost 1 base, leaving 2 bases of the junction unmatched. The CDR3 is 15 amino acids. Germline V gene data show CDR1 as SGHTA and CDR2 as FQGNSA.

This rearrangement joins TRBV9 to TRBJ2-1, with 11 bases fitting TRBD2. Germline CDR1 and CDR2: SGDLS and YYNGEE. After removal of 0 bases from V and 9 bases from J, the junction contained 5 bases not matched to a gene. The CDR3 covers 15 residues. This CDR3 reads CASSVGTSGRSEQFF. In DNA form, the CDR3 reads TGTGCCAGCAGCGTAGGTACTAGCGGGAGAAGTGAGCAGTTCTTC.

The V gene is TRBV4-1, the J gene TRBJ1-4; maybe TRBD1 (6 bases). The CDR3 consists of 15 residues. The germline V and J ends were trimmed by 0 bases and 7 bases, with 12 bases remaining between them. Germline V gives CDR1 MGHRA, CDR2 YSYEKL. CDR3 sequence: CASSQDRGIGEKLFF. DNA of the CDR3: TGCGCCAGCAGCCAAGACAGGGGAATTGGTGAAAAACTGTTTTTT.

The V gene is TRBV10-2, the J gene TRBJ1-1; TRBD1 might be the D (5 bases). CDR1 is WSHSY and CDR2 is SAAADI in the germline V gene. The CDR3 is made up of 14 amino acids. Trimming shortened V by 4 bases and J by 2 bases, and 11 bases separated the two germline ends. The CDR3, as DNA: TGCGCCAGCAGTGGAAGCAGGGCTAACACTGAAGCTTTCTTT. It yields the protein CASSGSRANTEAFF.

The V gene is TRBV6-6, the J gene TRBJ2-7; TRBD1 matches 8 bases. V shed 6 bases and J 2 bases; nucleotides not matched to a gene: 6. The CDR3 length is 14 residues. Germline V gene sequence: CDR1 MNHNY, CDR2 SVGAGI (reference sequence). In nucleotides, the CDR3 is TGTGCCAGCAGACCGACAGGGGTGACCTACGAGCAGTACTTC. It yields the protein CASRPTGVTYEQYF.

The V and J genes are TRBV5-8 and TRBJ1-4; 10 bases are a match to TRBD1. The ends lost 4 bases at V and 7 bases at J; junction bases unmatched: 7. Germline V gene sequence: CDR1 SGHTS, CDR2 YDEGEE. The CDR3 spans 15 residues. The CDR3 DNA reads TGTGCCAGCAGCGACTCGGACAGGGGGGTTGAAAAACTGTTTTTT. Translated, it gives CASSDSDRGVEKLFF.

This sequence joins TRBV28 and TRBJ2-5, with a possible D match to TRBD1 (6 bases). The V gene lost 5 bases and the J gene lost 3 bases, with 16 bases spanning the gap. Per germline, CDR1 MDHEN and CDR2 SYDVKM. CDR3 length equals 15 residues. In DNA form, the CDR3 reads TGTGCCAGCAGTCCATCTGGCAGGGGAGAAGAGACCCAGTACTTC. Amino acid sequence: CASSPSGRGEETQYF.

This clone was detected a few times. V gene TRBV12-5 combines with J gene TRBJ1-1; a weak D match, TRBD1 (6 bases). Trimming stripped 0 bases from V and 3 bases from J, with 11 bases between. The CDR3 loop spans 15 amino acids. Germline V gene lookup returns CDR1 LGHNT and CDR2 FRNRAP. As DNA, the CDR3 is TGTGCTAGTGGTTTGGTACATGCAGGGGACACTGAAGCTTTCTTT. Translated: CASGLVHAGDTEAFF.

The chain joins TRBV19 to TRBJ1-4; the match to TRBD1 covers 9 bases. Germline assignment: CDR1 LNHDA and CDR2 SQIVND (reference sequence). The CDR3 is 16 amino acids. Losses at the gene ends were 6 bases for V and 0 bases for J; bases not matched to a gene: 5. The CDR3 reads CASSPQGAATNEKLFF. The CDR3 DNA is TGTGCCAGTAGCCCACAGGGGGCTGCAACTAATGAAAAACTGTTTTTT.

The chain carries TRBV25-1 and TRBJ2-7, with 8 bases that match TRBD1. Per germline, CDR1 MGHDK and CDR2 SYGVNS. CDR3 length: 15 residues. Trimming removed 6 bases from V and 6 bases from J; junction bases left unmatched: 13. The CDR3 reads CASRTGTGGRGEQYF. The CDR3 nucleotides read TGTGCCAGCAGGACCGGGACAGGAGGACGGGGCGAGCAGTACTTC.

The V gene is TRBV5-1, the J gene TRBJ1-1, with 11 bases that match TRBD1. This CDR3 contains 17 residues. Germline lookup yields CDR1 SGHRS and CDR2 YFSETQ. J was trimmed by 5 bases and V by 6 bases; bases with no gene match: 15. CDR3 in amino acids: CASMARPSGTGGTEAFF. The CDR3 DNA is TGCGCCAGCATGGCCCGCCCTTCCGGGACAGGGGGTACTGAAGCTTTCTTT.

This clone was found a few times. This chain joins TRBV30 and TRBJ2-7; TRBD1 matches at 9 bases. The CDR3 is 14 residues long. Germline CDR1 GTSNPN, CDR2 SVGIG (reference sequence). Trimming cost V 5 bases and J 5 bases; bases outside gene matches: 10. This chain's CDR3 is CAWGWTGVPNEQYF. In DNA form, the CDR3 reads TGTGCCTGGGGCTGGACAGGGGTCCCGAACGAGCAGTACTTC.

The rearrangement uses TRBV19 and TRBJ2-7, with D possibly being TRBD1 (6 bases). V dropped 8 bases and J dropped 7 bases, with 21 bases sitting between them. Per the germline V gene, CDR1 is LNHDA and CDR2 is SQIVND (reference sequence). The CDR3 has 14 amino acids. DNA of the CDR3: TGTGCCAGTTCTAGACAGGCCCAAAAAAGGGAGCAGTACTTC. Its protein is CASSRQAQKREQYF.

The V gene is TRBV4-3, the J gene TRBJ1-1; D may be TRBD1 (6 bases). Germline-derived CDR1 and CDR2 are LGHNA and YSLEER. Deletions cut 4 bases from V and 5 bases from J, with 17 bases between. CDR3 length equals 15 residues. CDR3: CASSPTTGIETEAFF. For the CDR3, the DNA is TGCGCCAGCAGCCCTACAACAGGGATAGAGACTGAAGCTTTCTTT.

This CDR3 reads CASTPGVDYEQYF. CDR3 coding DNA: TGTGCCAGCACCCCCGGTGTTGACTACGAGCAGTACTTC. This rearrangement joins TRBV6-6 to TRBJ2-7, with D unclear. The CDR3 is 13 residues long. Per the germline V gene, CDR1 is MNHNY and CDR2 is SVGAGI (reference sequence). Trimming shortened V by 7 bases and J by 3 bases, and 13 bases separated the two germline ends.

V usage is TRBV6-6 and J usage is TRBJ1-3; 7 positions match TRBD1. Germline lookup yields CDR1 MNHNY and CDR2 SVGAGI (reference sequence). With V trimmed by 6 bases and J by 2 bases, 7 bases remained unmatched. The CDR3 length is 15 residues. The CDR3 DNA sequence: TGTGCCAGCAGGGACCGGGACAGCCCTGGAAACACCATATATTTT. Protein: CASRDRDSPGNTIYF.

The CDR3 region has the DNA TGTGCCTCGACTAGCGCAGGGGCTGGGTTTGGCTACACCTTC. The encoded protein is CASTSAGAGFGYTF. This sequence joins TRBV6-5 and TRBJ1-2; a weak D match, TRBD1 (6 bases). The CDR3 spans 14 residues. Germline lookup yields CDR1 MNHEY and CDR2 SVGAGI. V was shortened by 11 bases and J by 7 bases, with 23 bases between the two germline ends.